The 18 T cell receptor beta chains reported below all come from one sample, sequenced in a study of regulatory T cells in long-lasting Graves disease (dated by TCRdb to the early 2020s). The meaning of the sample's time point label: newly diagnosed GD, antithyroid drugs for less than 3 months. For both TCR sequencing and RNA sequencing, RNA was extracted from PBMCs using TRIzol. Preparation of the library involved multiplex PCR. This sample was sequenced with an Illumina HiSeq 4000. TCR beta libraries were built with iRepertoire HTBI primers and Arm-PCR amplification of CDR3 regions. The public reads were reanalyzed by TCRdb: fastp trimming at Q25, MiXCR alignment, in-frame beta chains only. Under each unique CDR3 protein, matching rows form one entry showing the most common genes and DNA. This sample gives 350,000 to 500,000 distinct CDR3 sequences in total; about 16% of them show up just once. The ten largest account for 9.5% to 12% of the sample.

A further study also used this sample, focusing on T cells in Graves' hyperthyroidism and ophthalmopathy.

Sequenced material: peripheral blood mononuclear cells (PBMCs), taken at new diagnosis, from a patient treated with antithyroid drugs. All receptors derive from a woman aged 25 to 39 with Graves disease. Donor details come from another sample of the same person, matched by shared clones.

This clonotype was observed at least ten times. The V gene is TRBV28, the J gene TRBJ2-2; 9 nucleotides match TRBD2. V gave up 0 bases and J gave up 1 base; unmatched junction bases: 0. This CDR3 region has 16 residues. CDR1 and CDR2 (germline): MDHEN, SYDVKM. The CDR3 DNA sequence: TGTGCCAGCAGTTTATGGACTAGCGGGAACACCGGGGAGCTGTTTTTT. As protein: CASSLWTSGNTGELFF.

In its sample, this clonotype was seen a few times. A read error may explain this, as a much larger clone is one base away. No conserved phenylalanine or tryptophan ends this CDR3, so it is likely a read error. The J gene is TRBJ1-2, the V gene TRBV28; unclear D gene. CDR1 is MDHEN and CDR2 is SYDVKM in the germline V gene. V was clipped by 8 bases and J by 2 bases, with 9 bases between them. The CDR3 length is 12 residues. The CDR3 protein is CASGGTNYGYTL. CDR3 bases: TGTGCCAGCGGCGGTACGAACTATGGCTACACCCTC.

The chain carries TRBV20-1 and TRBJ2-1; D is ambiguous. The CDR3 extends over 12 amino acids. Trimming left V 3 bases short and J 3 bases short, with 6 bases between. CDR1 is DFQATT and CDR2 is SNEGSKA in the germline V gene (reference sequence). This chain's CDR3 is CSASGDYNEQFF. CDR3 DNA sequence: TGCAGTGCTAGCGGAGACTACAATGAGCAGTTCTTC.

A word on this clonotype: This could be a read error, since a much larger clone is one nucleotide away. The genes are TRBV27 and TRBJ2-7; D is possibly TRBD1 (5 bases). Germline assignment: CDR1 MNHEY and CDR2 SMNVEV (reference sequence). Trimming cost V 5 bases and J 0 bases, with 17 bases left between them. CDR3 size: 16 residues. The CDR3 DNA follows: TGTGCCAGCAGTCCATCAGGGTTTGCCCACTCCTACGAGCAGTACTTC. It translates to CASSPSGFAHSYEQYF.

This clonotype has a count of ten or more. This chain links TRBV20-1 with TRBJ2-5, with TRBD2 matching over 7 bases. The CDR3 sequence is 15 residues long. CDR1 and CDR2 (germline): DFQATT, SNEGSKA (reference sequence). V shed 0 bases, J shed 1 base, and the junction held 5 bases outside the gene matches. CDR3 in amino acids: CSAREELAVQETQYF. The CDR3 DNA reads TGCAGTGCTAGAGAGGAGCTAGCGGTCCAAGAGACCCAGTACTTC.

The rearrangement uses TRBV4-2 and TRBJ2-1; D is uncertain. CDR1 and CDR2 from the germline V gene are LGHNA and YNFKEQ. This CDR3 spans 15 amino acids. V lost 1 base, J lost 3 bases, and 10 bases lay in between. CDR3 sequence (DNA): TGTGCCAGCAGCCAAGCCGCGAACTACTACAATGAGCAGTTCTTC. Translated, it gives CASSQAANYYNEQFF.

This clonotype is deemed medium-sized. CDR3 DNA sequence: TGTGCCAGCAGCTTGCTACTAGCGGGAGGGAGGACAGATACGCAGTATTTT. Residues: CASSLLLAGGRTDTQYF. This chain joins TRBV5-4 and TRBJ2-3; 13 bases line up with TRBD2. Germline loops: CDR1 SGHNT, CDR2 YYREEE (reference sequence). Germline trimming cut 1 base from V and 3 bases from J; bases unmatched to any gene: 5. The CDR3 length is 17 residues.

This clonotype was picked up many times. The chain has TRBV6-1 and TRBJ2-1; D perhaps matches TRBD1 (7 bases). This CDR3 comprises 13 residues. The V gene's germline CDR1 is MNHNS and CDR2 SASEGT. The V end lost 8 bases, the J end lost 7 bases, and 15 bases lay between the germline ends. CDR3 nucleotides: TGTGCCAGCTCCCGCCCAGGGGGGAATGAGCAGTTCTTC. Translation gives CASSRPGGNEQFF.

The chain combines TRBV12-3 or TRBV12-4 with TRBJ2-7, with a possible D match to TRBD1 (6 bases). The CDR3 is made up of 13 amino acids. Trimming took 8 bases from V and 3 from J, leaving 14 bases between them. In DNA, the CDR3 is TGTGCCAGCGCAGGGGACGTCGACTACGAGCAGTACTTC. This codes for CASAGDVDYEQYF.

This clonotype was observed many times. The rearrangement links TRBV3-1 to TRBJ1-2; D is unresolved. The CDR3 runs 14 residues. Trimming left V 0 bases short and J 7 bases short, with 12 bases between. Looked up from germline, CDR1 is LGHDT and CDR2 is YNNKEL (reference sequence). The CDR3 DNA reads as TGTGCCAGCAGCCAAGACGAACTGAGAAGTGGCTACACCTTC. Encoded protein: CASSQDELRSGYTF.

In this sample, this clonotype turned up a few times. The chain employs TRBV28 and TRBJ2-2, with 7 bases identical to TRBD1. V lost 6 bases to trimming and J lost 7 bases; unmatched junction nucleotides: 5. Germline CDR1 is MDHEN and CDR2 is SYDVKM. The CDR3 totals 13 residues. The chain's CDR3 is CASSATGIGELFF. CDR3 coding DNA: TGTGCCAGCAGCGCGACAGGGATCGGGGAGCTGTTTTTT.

Ten or more counts support this clonotype. DNA for the CDR3: TGTGCCACAGCATGGGGAGCGCCTCAGAACACCGGGGAGCTGTTTTTT. Amino acids: CATAWGAPQNTGELFF. V gene TRBV7-2 combines with J gene TRBJ2-2; a possible D gene is TRBD2 (5 bases). The CDR3 length is 16 residues. Trimming removed 10 bases at V and 1 base at J, with 19 bases between. Germline V lookup: CDR1 SGHTA, CDR2 FQGNSA.

This clonotype was recorded many times. This sequence joins TRBV7-8 and TRBJ2-5; the D is unclear. Germline V gene sequence: CDR1 SGHVS, CDR2 FQNEAQ. Trimming took off 5 bases at V and 2 bases at J, with 12 bases between the two ends. The CDR3 runs to 14 residues. The CDR3 coding sequence is TGTGCCAGCAGCCCCCGCCAGCCACAAGAGACCCAGTACTTC. Translation: CASSPRQPQETQYF.

This sequence joins TRBV18 and TRBJ1-1; TRBD1 agrees at 7 bases. The V and J ends lost 3 bases and 5 bases, in that order; junction bases with no gene match: 12. The germline V gene encodes CDR1 KGHSH and CDR2 LQKENI. The CDR3 spans 16 residues. CDR3 amino acids: CASSPLTGERGTEAFF. CDR3 nucleotides: TGTGCCAGCTCACCTTTAACAGGGGAGCGAGGGACTGAAGCTTTCTTT.

Many counts were recorded for this clonotype. CDR3 sequence reads: CSVSPMNTEAFF. The CDR3 region has the DNA TGCAGTGTCAGTCCGATGAACACTGAAGCTTTCTTT. The V call is TRBV20-1, the J call TRBJ1-1; no definite D call. Germline CDR1 DFQATT, CDR2 SNEGSKA (reference sequence). The CDR3 contains 12 residues. The V and J ends lost 7 bases and 0 bases respectively, with 9 bases between them.

This clonotype was seen a handful of times. The genes are TRBV7-9 and TRBJ1-1, with D possibly being TRBD1 (6 bases). From germline, CDR1 is SEHNR and CDR2 FQNEAQ (reference sequence). CDR3 length equals 12 residues. Trimming took 6 bases from V and 3 from J, leaving 8 bases between them. The CDR3 DNA follows: TGTGCCAGCAGTTGGACAGACACTGAAGCTTTCTTT. Amino acid sequence: CASSWTDTEAFF.

The V and J genes are TRBV10-3 and TRBJ1-4; a weak D match, TRBD1 (6 bases). Germline assignment: CDR1 ENHRY and CDR2 SYGVKD. V shed 2 bases and J shed 2 bases, with 12 bases lying between them. This CDR3 region has 16 residues. The CDR3 sequence is CAISETPQGTNEKLFF. The DNA of the CDR3 is TGTGCCATCAGTGAGACCCCCCAGGGGACTAATGAAAAACTGTTTTTT.

This clonotype showed up many times. This sequence joins TRBV7-2 and TRBJ2-3; a possible D gene is TRBD1 (5 bases). The germline gives CDR1 SGHTA, CDR2 FQGNSA. This CDR3 is 14 amino acids long. V was cut by 2 bases and J by 6 bases, with 12 bases left in between. In DNA form, the CDR3 reads TGTGCCAGCAGCTTACTGGGGCCTCCGGATACGCAGTATTTT. Encoded protein: CASSLLGPPDTQYF.